This T cell receptor beta chain came from a study of a mutant IDH1 vaccine in newly diagnosed glioma. Overall study: Following radiotherapy alone, or alongside temozolomide cycles, vaccination was started after an interval of 4-6 weeks. Previous care, which was radiotherapy, temozolomide, or both, most often involved both. There were approximately 62% males and around 38% females among treated patients, whose mean age was roughly 40 years. Study conclusions and caveats: Among top peripheral T cell clonotypes, changes seemed unrelated to pseudoprogression.

Noted time point: week 47, end of study. One vaccine dose held 300 ug of mutant IDH1 20-mer peptide and came with topical imiquimod. A remark on this clone: Antigen specificity is unknown.

Germline loops: CDR1 SGHTS, CDR2 YDEGEE. V was trimmed by 2 bases and J by 4 bases, leaving 8 bases between them. The CDR3 runs to 13 residues. Clones were sequenced by immunoSEQ multiplex PCR, and TCRdb holds only the in-frame ones, with some missing. The table has tens of thousands of clones, 80% to 90% seen once; the top ten hold 5% to 6.5%. The source was PBMCs, collected from a glioma patient whose treatment included an IDH1 peptide vaccine. This sequence was found in a man aged 35 to 55 with glioma. The rearrangement uses TRBV5-8 and TRBJ2-3, with D tentatively TRBD1 (5 bases). CDR3 amino acids: CASSFPRADTQYF. CDR3 sequence (DNA): TGTGCCAGCAGCTTCCCCAGGGCAGATACGCAGTATTTT.